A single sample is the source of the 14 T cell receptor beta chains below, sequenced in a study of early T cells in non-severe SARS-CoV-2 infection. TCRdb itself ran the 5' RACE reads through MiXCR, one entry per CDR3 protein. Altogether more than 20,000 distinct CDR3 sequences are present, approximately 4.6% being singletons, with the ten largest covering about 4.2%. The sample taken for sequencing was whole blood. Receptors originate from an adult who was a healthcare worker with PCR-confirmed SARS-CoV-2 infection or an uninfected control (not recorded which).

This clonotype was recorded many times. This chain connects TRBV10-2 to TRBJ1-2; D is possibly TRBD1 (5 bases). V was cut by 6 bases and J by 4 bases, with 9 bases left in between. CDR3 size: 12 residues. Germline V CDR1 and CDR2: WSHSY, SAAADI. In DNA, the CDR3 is TGCGCCAGCAGAAGGGACGCCTATGGCTACACCTTC. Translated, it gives CASRRDAYGYTF.

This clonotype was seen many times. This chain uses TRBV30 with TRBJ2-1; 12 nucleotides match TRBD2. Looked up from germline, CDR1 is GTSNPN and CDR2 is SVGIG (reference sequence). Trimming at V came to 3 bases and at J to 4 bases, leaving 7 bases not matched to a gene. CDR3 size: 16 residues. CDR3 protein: CAWRDAGTSGYNEQFF. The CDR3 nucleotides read TGTGCCTGGAGGGACGCCGGGACTAGCGGGTACAATGAGCAGTTCTTC.

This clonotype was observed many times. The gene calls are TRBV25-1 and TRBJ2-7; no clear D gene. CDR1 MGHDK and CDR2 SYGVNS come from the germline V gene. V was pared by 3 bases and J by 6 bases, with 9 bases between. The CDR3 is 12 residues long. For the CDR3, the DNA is TGTGCCAGCAGTGACTCGTGGGCCGAGCAGTACTTC. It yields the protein CASSDSWAEQYF.

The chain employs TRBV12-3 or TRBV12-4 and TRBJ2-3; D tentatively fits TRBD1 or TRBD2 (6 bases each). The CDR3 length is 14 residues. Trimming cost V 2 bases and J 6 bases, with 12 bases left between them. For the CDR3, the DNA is TGTGCCAGCAGTTTACTAGCGAGGGGGGATACGCAGTATTTT. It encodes CASSLLARGDTQYF.

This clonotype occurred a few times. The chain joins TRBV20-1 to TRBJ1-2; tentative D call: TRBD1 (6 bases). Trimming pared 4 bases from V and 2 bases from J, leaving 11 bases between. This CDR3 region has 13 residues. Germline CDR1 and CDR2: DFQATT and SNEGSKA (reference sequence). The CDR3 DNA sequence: TGCAGTGCTACTGGACAGACGAACTATGGCTACACCTTC. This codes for CSATGQTNYGYTF.

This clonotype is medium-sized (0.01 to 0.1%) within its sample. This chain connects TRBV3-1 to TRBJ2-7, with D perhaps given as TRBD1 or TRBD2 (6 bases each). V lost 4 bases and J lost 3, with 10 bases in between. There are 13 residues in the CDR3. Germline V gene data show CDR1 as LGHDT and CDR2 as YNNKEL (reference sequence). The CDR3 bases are TGTGCCAGCAGCCCGGAGGGGGGCTACGAGCAGTACTTC. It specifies CASSPEGGYEQYF.

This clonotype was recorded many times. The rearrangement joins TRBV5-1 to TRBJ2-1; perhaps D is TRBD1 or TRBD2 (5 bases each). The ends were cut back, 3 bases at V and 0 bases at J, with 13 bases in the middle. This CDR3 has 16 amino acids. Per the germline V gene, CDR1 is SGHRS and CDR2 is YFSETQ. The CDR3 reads CASSYLRDRSYNEQFF. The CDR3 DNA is TGCGCCAGCAGCTATCTTCGGGACCGCTCCTACAATGAGCAGTTCTTC.

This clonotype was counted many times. The CDR3 protein is CTSSQEYGRTSYSTGELFF. The CDR3 DNA sequence: TGCACCAGCAGCCAAGAATACGGGCGGACCTCCTATTCCACCGGGGAGCTGTTTTTT. This chain uses TRBV1 with TRBJ2-2; TRBD1, the D gene given by the table, was not confirmed from the DNA. TRBV1 is recorded as a pseudogene. The CDR3 sequence is 19 residues long.

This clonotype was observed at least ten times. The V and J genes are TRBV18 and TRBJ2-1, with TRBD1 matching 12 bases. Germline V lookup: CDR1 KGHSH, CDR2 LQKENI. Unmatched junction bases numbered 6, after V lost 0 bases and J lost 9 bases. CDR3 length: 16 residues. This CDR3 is CASSPPGTGGSGEQFF. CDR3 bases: TGTGCCAGCTCACCACCCGGGACAGGGGGCTCTGGTGAGCAGTTCTTC.

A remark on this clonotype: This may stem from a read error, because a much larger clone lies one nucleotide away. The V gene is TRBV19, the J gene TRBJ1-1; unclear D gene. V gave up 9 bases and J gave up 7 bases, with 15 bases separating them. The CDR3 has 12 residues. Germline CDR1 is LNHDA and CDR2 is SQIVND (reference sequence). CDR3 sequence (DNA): TGTGCCAGCCGCGACAATACGTTTGAAGCTTTCTTT. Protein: CASRDNTFEAFF.

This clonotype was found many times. The CDR3 here is CASSFFPLSGNTIYF. The CDR3 DNA sequence: TGTGCCAGCAGCTTTTTTCCTCTCTCTGGAAACACCATATATTTT. The chain links TRBV7-6 to TRBJ1-3, with D unclear. This CDR3 comprises 15 residues. The V end was cut by 3 bases, the J end by 0 bases, with 9 bases between. Germline CDR1 is SGHVS and CDR2 is FNYEAQ.

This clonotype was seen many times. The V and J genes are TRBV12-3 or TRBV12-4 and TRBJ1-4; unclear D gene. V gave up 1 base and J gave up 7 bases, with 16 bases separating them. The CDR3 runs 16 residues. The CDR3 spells CASSLGWGAEGEKLFF. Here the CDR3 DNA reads TGTGCCAGCAGTTTAGGCTGGGGAGCAGAAGGTGAAAAACTGTTTTTT.

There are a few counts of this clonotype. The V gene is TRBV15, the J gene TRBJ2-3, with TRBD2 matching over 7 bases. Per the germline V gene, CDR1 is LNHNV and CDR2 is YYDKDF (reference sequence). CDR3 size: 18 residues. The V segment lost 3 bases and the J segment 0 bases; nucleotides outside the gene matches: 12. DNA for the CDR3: TGTGCCACCAGCAGTCCACCCGGGGGGTTATCTAGCACAGATACGCAGTATTTT. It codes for CATSSPPGGLSSTDTQYF.

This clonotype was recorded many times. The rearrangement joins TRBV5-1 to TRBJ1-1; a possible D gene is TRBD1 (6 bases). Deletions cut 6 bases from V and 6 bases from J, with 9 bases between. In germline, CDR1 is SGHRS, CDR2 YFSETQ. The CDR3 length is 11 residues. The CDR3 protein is CASTAGAEAFF. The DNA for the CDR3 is TGCGCCAGCACGGCAGGGGCTGAAGCTTTCTTT. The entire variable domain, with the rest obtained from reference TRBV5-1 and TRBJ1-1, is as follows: KAGVTQTPRYLIKTRGQQVTLSCSPISGHRSVSWYQQTPGQGLQFLFEYFSETQRNKGNFPGRFSGRQFSNSRSEMNVSTLELGDSALYLCASTAGAEAFFGQGTRLTVV.